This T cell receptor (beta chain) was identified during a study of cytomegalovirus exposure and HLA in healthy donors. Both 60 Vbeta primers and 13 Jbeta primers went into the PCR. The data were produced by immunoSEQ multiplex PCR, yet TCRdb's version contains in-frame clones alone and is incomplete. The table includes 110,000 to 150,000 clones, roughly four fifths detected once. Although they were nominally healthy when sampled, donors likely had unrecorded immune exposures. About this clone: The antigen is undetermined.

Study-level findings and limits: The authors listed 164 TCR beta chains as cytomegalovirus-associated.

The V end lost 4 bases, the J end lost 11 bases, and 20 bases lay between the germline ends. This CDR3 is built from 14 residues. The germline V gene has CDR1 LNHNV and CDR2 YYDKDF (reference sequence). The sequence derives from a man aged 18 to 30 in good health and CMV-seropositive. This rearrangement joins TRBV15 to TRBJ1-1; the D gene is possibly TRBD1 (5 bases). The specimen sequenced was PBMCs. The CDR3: CATSKGVTFRGAFF. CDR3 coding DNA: TGTGCCACCAGCAAAGGGGTCACTTTTCGAGGCGCTTTCTTT.